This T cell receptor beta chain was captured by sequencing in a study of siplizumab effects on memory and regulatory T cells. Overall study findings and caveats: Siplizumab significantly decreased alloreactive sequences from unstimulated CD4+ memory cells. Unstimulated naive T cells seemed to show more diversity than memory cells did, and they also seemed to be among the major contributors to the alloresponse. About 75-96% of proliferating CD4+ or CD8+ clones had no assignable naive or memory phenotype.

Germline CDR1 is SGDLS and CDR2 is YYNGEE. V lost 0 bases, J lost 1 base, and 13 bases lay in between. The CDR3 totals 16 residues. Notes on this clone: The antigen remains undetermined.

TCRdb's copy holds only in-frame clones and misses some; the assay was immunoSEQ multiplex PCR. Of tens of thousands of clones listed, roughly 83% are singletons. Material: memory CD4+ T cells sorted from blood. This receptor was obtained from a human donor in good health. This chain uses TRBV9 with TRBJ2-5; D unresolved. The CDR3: CASSVAPFKSQETQYF. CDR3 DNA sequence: TGTGCCAGCAGCGTAGCCCCATTTAAGTCCCAAGAGACCCAGTACTTC. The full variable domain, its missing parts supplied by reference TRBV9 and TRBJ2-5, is DSGVTQTPKHLITATGQRVTLRCSPRSGDLSVYWYQQSLDQGLQFLIQYYNGEERAKGNILERFSAQQFPDLHSELNLSSLELGDSALYFCASSVAPFKSQETQYFGPGTRLLVL.